The following is a TCR beta chain sequence with its context. The sample belongs to a study of blood T cell repertoires in COVID-19. Background on the study: In each case, the material was cDNA or gDNA derived from T cells, B-cell-depleted T cells, or PBMCs.

Sequencing was performed with immunoSEQ multiplex PCR; in TCRdb, only in-frame clones are kept and a portion is missing. Among some 120,000 clones, around 83% were seen once, and the ten largest hold about 6%. Deletions cut 2 bases from V and 7 bases from J, with 8 bases between. This CDR3 is built from 12 residues. Germline CDR1 is LGHDT and CDR2 is YNNKEL (reference sequence). The genes are TRBV3-1 (or the pseudogene TRBV3-2) and TRBJ1-2, with D uncertain. Specimen: peripheral blood. This clonotype was obtained from a man at least 80 years old with active or convalescent COVID-19. CDR3 loop: CASSQNSRGYTF. In DNA form, the CDR3 reads TGTGCCAGCAGCCAAAACAGTCGTGGCTACACCTTC.